This T cell receptor beta chain was profiled in a study of blood T cell repertoires in COVID-19. The overall study: Sources were T cells, B-cell-depleted T cells, or PBMCs; the material itself was cDNA or gDNA.

Germline assignment: CDR1 SGHRS and CDR2 YFSETQ. The V segment lost 4 bases and the J segment 8 bases; nucleotides outside the gene matches: 4. This CDR3 spans 12 amino acids. Original processing methods: The authors estimated nucleated cell counts from reference gene primer amplification. Only in-frame clones appear in the TCRdb table, and some are missing; sequencing was by immunoSEQ multiplex PCR. That table supplies the V and J calls and clone size; D and trimming were determined from the DNA. The sample holds around 100,000 clones; about 82% are singletons and the top ten take 13%. The sequence derives from a man aged 45-65 years with active or convalescent COVID-19. The source material was peripheral blood. This rearrangement joins TRBV5-1 to TRBJ1-2; 8 bases fit TRBD1. CDR3 sequence: CASSPGGQGYTF. CDR3 in DNA: TGCGCCAGCAGCCCAGGGGGCCAGGGCTACACCTTC.